This T cell receptor beta chain was captured by sequencing in a study of T cell responses to AZD1222 COVID-19 vaccine. Libraries were prepared by immunoSEQ multiplex PCR; TCRdb keeps only in-frame clonotypes and omits some of them. The sample has about 130,000 clones, 80% to 90% seen once. Trimming at V came to 6 bases and at J to 7 bases, leaving 6 bases not matched to a gene. Germline CDR1 reads WNHNN; CDR2 reads SYGVQD (reference sequence). This CDR3 has 13 amino acids. The starting material was peripheral blood, obtained on day 0 of AZD1222 vaccination. The sequence was obtained from an adult in good health. This rearrangement joins TRBV10-1 to TRBJ2-1, with 7 bases that match TRBD1. CDR3 protein: CASSEIRGNEQFF. The DNA for the CDR3 is TGCGCCAGCAGCGAGATCAGGGGGAATGAGCAGTTCTTC.